This T cell receptor (beta chain) derives from a study of monozygotic twins with inflammatory bowel disease (dated by TCRdb to between 2018 and 2021). About the investigation overall: The complete study included about 30 monozygotic twin pairs: 19 IBD-discordant Danish pairs and nine German pairs, of which four were IBD-concordant and five were IBD-discordant. The search for disease-associated traits relied mainly on comparing IBD patients with their genetically identical healthy co-twins within discordant pairs. Each individual had, on average, about 151 000 unique TCRalpha sequences and 181 000 unique TCRbeta sequences available for analysis.

A roughly 2.5 ml peripheral blood sample was drawn into PAXgene tubes per donor and stored at -80°C. Without T cell sorting, total RNA was isolated from whole blood using the PAXgene blood miRNA kit on an automated QIAcube. Peripheral blood from monozygotic twin pairs who were concordant or discordant for inflammatory bowel disease underwent deep TCRalpha and TCRbeta repertoire profiling using unique molecular barcoding. For every twin pair, smoking habits were documented, and each individual was categorised as a current, former or never smoker. Note on this clonotype: There is no known antigen for this receptor.

Libraries were made using 5' RACE. The input for every TCR library was approximately 3,500 ng of total RNA. For each sample, cDNA was synthesized in eight separate reactions using SMARTScribe reverse transcriptase. During cDNA synthesis, unique molecular identifiers containing a 6-nucleotide sample barcode were introduced by template switching. Amplification of TCRalpha and TCRbeta cDNA involved two nested PCRs of 16 and 9 cycles, and each PCR was followed by bead purification. Before amplification, the cDNA was treated with uracil DNA-glycosylase and purified using the QIAquick PCR purification kit. The second PCR added Illumina TruSeq-compatible adapters along with sample-specific barcodes. Library quality and concentration were assessed using TapeStation and Qubit, and roughly 5 ng of each library was pooled. Sequencing of the pooled libraries was done on an Illumina HiSeq2500 single-index Rapid Run using custom sequencing primers and 2 x 100 bp reads. The authors' pipeline ran thus. UMI-based consensus assembly with MiGEC version 1.2.6 was used to correct PCR and sequencing errors. MiXCR version 2.1.1 was used for V(D)J alignment, clonotype assembly and CDR3 extraction. To normalise gene usage, clonotype sharing and MAIT/NKT TCR abundance, the analysis used the top 1000, 10 000 and 20 000 clonotypes per sample. After downsampling to 27 000 UMIs, diversity was calculated as the inverse Simpson index using the vegan R package. Paired Mann-Whitney U tests were applied to discordant twin pairs, with Benjamini-Hochberg correction for multiple testing. TCRdb reprocessed the public reads and reports one entry per CDR3 protein sequence, without DNA. TCRdb, not the authors, supplied the V and J calls. This sample's table has entries for approximately 160,000 distinct CDR3 sequences. Of the sample, around 7.2% falls within the top ten clones.

The CDR3, cysteine through phenylalanine, is 15 amino acids long. No DNA accompanies this entry. The CDR1 and CDR2 encoded by the germline V gene (reference sequence) are DFQATT and SNEGSKA. The full study reports these points: Distinction between different T cell subtypes could not be achieved in the analysis. Background noise and inter-individual variability may have been introduced into the repertoires by the differing immunosuppressive treatments among patients. A decrease in TCRbeta repertoire diversity, as measured by inverse Simpson index, was observed in IBD patients compared with their healthy co-twins. Concordant and discordant twins showed no difference in repertoire similarity, possibly because of limited statistical power. Fewer clonotypes were shared with other individuals by IBD patients than by healthy twins, most markedly in patients showing signs of disease activity. No single strong signal or clonotype linked to IBD turned up in the results, so the idea that one exists was not supported.

The rearrangement combines TRBV20-1 with TRBJ1-1; the TCRdb D gene call, TRBD1, has no DNA to confirm it. This TCR was recovered from a human donor with ulcerative colitis or Crohn's disease, or a healthy co-twin of an affected twin (not recorded which). The sample was blood. CDR3 region: CSAPGQGAMNTEAFF.